A single sample is the source of the 14 T cell receptor beta chains below, sequenced in a study of T cell responses to AZD1222 COVID-19 vaccine. The protocol was immunoSEQ multiplex PCR, while the TCRdb copy is restricted to in-frame clones and leaves out a portion. In the table there are approximately 110,000 clones, around nine tenths of which are singletons. The sequenced sample was peripheral blood, obtained on day 0 of AZD1222 vaccination. These receptor sequences come from an adult in good health.

The chain joins TRBV2 to TRBJ2-1; TRBD2 matches at 8 bases. The V and J ends lost 6 bases and 4 bases, in that order; junction bases with no gene match: 2. Germline loops: CDR1 SNHLY, CDR2 FYNNEI. The CDR3 consists of 13 residues. CDR3 sequence reads: CASSGTRYNEQFF. DNA for the CDR3: TGTGCCAGCAGCGGGACTAGATACAATGAGCAGTTCTTC.

The chain carries TRBV11-2 and TRBJ2-7; no definite D call. The germline V gene encodes CDR1 SGHAT and CDR2 FQNNGV. The V gene lost 6 bases and the J gene lost 0 bases, with 18 bases spanning the gap. The length of the CDR3 is 16 residues. The CDR3 spells CASRITTSDRSYEQYF. CDR3 bases: TGTGCCAGCAGGATTACCACTTCAGACCGCTCCTACGAGCAGTACTTC.

This chain joins TRBV12-3 or TRBV12-4 and TRBJ2-3; maybe TRBD1 (5 bases). V lost 2 bases, J lost 7 bases, and 7 bases lay in between. The CDR3 loop spans 12 amino acids. The CDR3 nucleotides read TGTGCCAGCAGTTTACAGGGATATACGCAGTATTTT. Amino acids: CASSLQGYTQYF.

V is TRBV30 and J is TRBJ1-2; D gene uncertain. Trimming removed 0 bases at V and 2 bases at J, with 16 bases between. Germline V gene lookup returns CDR1 GTSNPN and CDR2 SVGIG (reference sequence). The CDR3 extends over 16 amino acids. The CDR3 is CAWSVRYAASNYGYTF. The CDR3, as DNA: TGTGCCTGGAGTGTACGTTACGCGGCATCCAACTATGGCTACACCTTC.

The chain couples TRBV5-1 to TRBJ2-3; 8 bases align to TRBD2. Germline V gene sequence: CDR1 SGHRS, CDR2 YFSETQ. J was trimmed by 3 bases and V by 0 bases; bases with no gene match: 6. This CDR3 is built from 16 residues. The CDR3 nucleotides are TGCGCCAGCAGCTTGGGGGCGGCGGGGGGAACAGATACGCAGTATTTT. This translates into CASSLGAAGGTDTQYF.

The CDR3 DNA sequence: TGTGCCAGCAGCCTAGGGACTAGTTCGAGCTTCGGCACAGATACGCAGTATTTT. Amino acid sequence: CASSLGTSSSFGTDTQYF. The chain carries TRBV7-2 and TRBJ2-3; TRBD2 agrees at 8 bases. With 5 bases clipped from V and 1 base from J, the junction kept 14 bases outside the gene matches. The CDR3 contains 18 residues. Germline CDR1 is SGHTA and CDR2 is FQGNSA.

The chain joins TRBV7-8 to TRBJ1-2; D uncertain. This CDR3 has 11 amino acids. The V end lost 1 base, the J end lost 8 bases, and 5 bases lay between the germline ends. Germline assignment: CDR1 SGHVS and CDR2 FQNEAQ. The CDR3: CASSLGGGYTF. The CDR3 DNA sequence: TGTGCCAGCAGCTTAGGAGGAGGCTACACCTTC. Full variable domain (outside the CDR3, taken from reference TRBV7-8 and TRBJ1-2): GAGVSQSPRYKVAKRGQDVALRCDPISGHVSLFWYQQALGQGPEFLTYFQNEAQLDKSGLPSDRFFAERPEGSVSTLKIQRTQQEDSAVYLCASSLGGGYTFGSGTRLTVV.

This chain joins TRBV3-1 (or the pseudogene TRBV3-2) and TRBJ2-7, with D unresolved. The CDR3 is made up of 14 amino acids. V lost 3 bases and J lost 4, with 13 bases in between. The V gene's germline CDR1 is LGHDT and CDR2 YNNKEL (reference sequence). CDR3 DNA: TGTGCCAGCAGCCACGCAGGAGCATCATACGAGCAGTACTTC. It specifies CASSHAGASYEQYF.

The chain employs TRBV19 and TRBJ1-2, with 9 bases matching TRBD1. CDR3 length: 14 amino acids. The germline gives CDR1 LNHDA, CDR2 SQIVND (reference sequence). Trimming took 6 bases from V and 2 from J; bases not matched to a gene: 4. In DNA, the CDR3 is TGTGCCAGTAGACGGGGACAGGGAAACTATGGCTACACCTTC. It is translated as CASRRGQGNYGYTF.

This chain connects TRBV3-1 (or the pseudogene TRBV3-2) to TRBJ2-1; 7 bases agree with TRBD2. Germline V gene sequence: CDR1 LGHDT, CDR2 YNNKEL (reference sequence). The CDR3 length is 13 residues. V shed 4 bases, J shed 8 bases, and the junction held 5 bases outside the gene matches. The CDR3 is CASSLMGGDEQFF. The CDR3 DNA is TGTGCCAGCAGCCTCATGGGAGGGGATGAGCAGTTCTTC.

DNA of the CDR3: TGTGCCAGCAGAACCGAAACAGGGTCCCCTCTTTATGGCTACACCTTC. This translates into CASRTETGSPLYGYTF. This chain links TRBV27 with TRBJ1-2; D might be TRBD1 (6 bases). Trimming took off 6 bases at V and 5 bases at J, with 22 bases between the two ends. This CDR3 comprises 16 residues. Germline V lookup: CDR1 MNHEY, CDR2 SMNVEV (reference sequence).

This chain joins TRBV6-5 and TRBJ2-2; the match to TRBD1 covers 12 bases. CDR3 length equals 16 residues. In germline, CDR1 is MNHEY, CDR2 SVGAGI. V shed 4 bases, J shed 8 bases, and the junction held 8 bases outside the gene matches. Here the CDR3 reads CASSFTGTGGWGELFF. The CDR3 bases are TGTGCCAGCAGTTTCACCGGGACAGGGGGCTGGGGGGAGCTGTTTTTT.

The gene calls are TRBV4-1 and TRBJ2-1; 7 bases align to TRBD2. The CDR3 loop spans 17 amino acids. CDR1 is MGHRA and CDR2 is YSYEKL in the germline V gene. V was pared by 4 bases and J by 0 bases, with 9 bases of the junction left unmatched. The CDR3 DNA is TGCGCCAGCAGCCTTATTGGGGGGGGTAACTCCTACAATGAGCAGTTCTTC. It codes for CASSLIGGGNSYNEQFF.

The chain couples TRBV14 to TRBJ1-1, with TRBD1 matching 8 bases. This CDR3 comprises 15 residues. J gave up 0 bases and V 6 bases, and 6 bases lay outside the gene matches. CDR1 and CDR2 from the germline V gene are SGHDN and FVKESK. CDR3 region: CASSARQGMNTEAFF. In DNA, the CDR3 is TGTGCCAGCAGTGCCAGACAGGGGATGAACACTGAAGCTTTCTTT. The whole variable domain, filled in from reference TRBV14 and TRBJ1-1, reads EAGVTQFPSHSVIEKGQTVTLRCDPISGHDNLYWYRRVMGKEIKFLLHFVKESKQDESGMPNNRFLAERTGGTYSTLKVQPAELEDSGVYFCASSARQGMNTEAFFGQGTRLTVV.